The sequence of this T cell receptor (beta chain) was determined in a study of cytomegalovirus exposure and HLA in healthy donors. Trimming took 5 bases from V and 5 from J; bases not matched to a gene: 8. Germline assignment: CDR1 LGHNA and CDR2 YNFKEQ. The length of the CDR3 is 15 residues. This clone has only one observation. Its antigen is still unknown. Findings of the study overall: Prior analysis indicated that the majority of TCR beta V segments exhibited productivity approximately 87% or approximately 30% of the time.

Primers: 60 Vbeta forward and 13 Jbeta reverse. Assay: immunoSEQ multiplex PCR; the TCRdb copy retains only in-frame clones and omits some. The sample gives approximately 140,000 clones, less than 85% of which show up once; 6.3% is in the top ten. V is TRBV4-2 and J is TRBJ2-1, with 8 nucleotides matching TRBD2. This receptor was taken from a man aged 45-65 years in good health and CMV-seropositive. The sequencing input was PBMCs. Here the CDR3 reads CASSFRTSRNNEQFF. CDR3 nucleotides: TGTGCCAGCAGCTTTCGGACTAGCCGTAACAATGAGCAGTTCTTC.